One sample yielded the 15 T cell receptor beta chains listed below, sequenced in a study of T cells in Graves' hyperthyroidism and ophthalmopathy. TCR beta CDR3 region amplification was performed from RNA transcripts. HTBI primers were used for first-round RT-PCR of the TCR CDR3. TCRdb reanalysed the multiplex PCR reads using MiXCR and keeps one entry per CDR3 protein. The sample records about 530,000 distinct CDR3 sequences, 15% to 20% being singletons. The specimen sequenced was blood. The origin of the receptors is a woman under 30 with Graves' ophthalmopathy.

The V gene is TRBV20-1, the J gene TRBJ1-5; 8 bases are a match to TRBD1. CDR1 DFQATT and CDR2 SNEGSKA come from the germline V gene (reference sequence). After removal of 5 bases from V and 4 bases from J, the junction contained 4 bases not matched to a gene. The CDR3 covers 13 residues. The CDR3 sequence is CSAGQGANQPQHF. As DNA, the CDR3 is TGCAGTGCTGGCCAGGGGGCGAATCAGCCCCAGCATTTT.

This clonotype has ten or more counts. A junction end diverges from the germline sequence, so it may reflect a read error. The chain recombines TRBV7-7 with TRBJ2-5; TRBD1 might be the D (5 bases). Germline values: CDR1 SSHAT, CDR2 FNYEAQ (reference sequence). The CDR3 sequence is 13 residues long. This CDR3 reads CASSFLGEETQYF. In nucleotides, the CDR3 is TGTGCTAGCAGCTTTCTAGGGGAAGAGACCCAGTACTTC. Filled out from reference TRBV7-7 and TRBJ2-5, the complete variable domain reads GAGVSQSPRYKVTKRGQDVTLRCDPISSHATLYWYQQALGQGPEFLTYFNYEAQPDKSGLPSDRFSAERPEGSISTLTIQRTEQRDSAMYRCASSFLGEETQYFGPGTRLLVL.

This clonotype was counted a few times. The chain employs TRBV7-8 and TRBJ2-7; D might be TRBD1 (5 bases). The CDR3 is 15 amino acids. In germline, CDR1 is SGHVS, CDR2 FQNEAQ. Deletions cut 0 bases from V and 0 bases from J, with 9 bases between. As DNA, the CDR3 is TGTGCCAGCAGCTTAGCTATCAGGGACTCCTACGAGCAGTACTTC. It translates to CASSLAIRDSYEQYF.

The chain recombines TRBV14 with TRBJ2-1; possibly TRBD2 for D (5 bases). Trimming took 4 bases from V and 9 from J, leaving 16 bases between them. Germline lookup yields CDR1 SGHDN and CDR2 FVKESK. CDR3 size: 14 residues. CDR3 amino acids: CASSPTRTLGEQFF. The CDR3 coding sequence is TGTGCCAGCAGCCCTACTAGGACCCTCGGTGAGCAGTTCTTC.

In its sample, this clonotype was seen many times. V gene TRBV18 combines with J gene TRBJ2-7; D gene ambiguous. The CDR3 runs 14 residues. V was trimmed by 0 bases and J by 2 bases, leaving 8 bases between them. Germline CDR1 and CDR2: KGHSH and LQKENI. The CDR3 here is CASSPPAGTYEQYF. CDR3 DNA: TGTGCCAGCTCACCACCAGCCGGAACCTACGAGCAGTACTTC.

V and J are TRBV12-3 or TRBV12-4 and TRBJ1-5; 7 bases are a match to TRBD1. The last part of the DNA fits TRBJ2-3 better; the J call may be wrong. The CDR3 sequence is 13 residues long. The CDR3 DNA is TGTGCCAGCGGGACAGATTCCAATCAGCCCCAGTATTTT. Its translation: CASGTDSNQPQYF.

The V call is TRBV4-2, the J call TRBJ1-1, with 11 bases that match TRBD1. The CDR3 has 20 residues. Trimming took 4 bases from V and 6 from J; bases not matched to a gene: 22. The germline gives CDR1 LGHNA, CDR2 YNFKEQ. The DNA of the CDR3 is TGTGCCAGCAGCCCCACTTTATGGACAGGGGGCCCCCCGGCGTCCGCTGAAGCTTTCTTT. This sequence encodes CASSPTLWTGGPPASAEAFF.

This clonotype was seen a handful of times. The CDR3 region is CASSESGGATGELFF. CDR3 bases: TGTGCCAGCAGTGAAAGCGGGGGGGCCACCGGGGAGCTGTTTTTT. This chain links TRBV6-4 with TRBJ2-2; 10 bases agree with TRBD2. V was clipped by 3 bases and J by 4 bases; unmatched bases: 2. Germline loops: CDR1 MRHNA, CDR2 SNTAGT. The length of the CDR3 is 15 residues.

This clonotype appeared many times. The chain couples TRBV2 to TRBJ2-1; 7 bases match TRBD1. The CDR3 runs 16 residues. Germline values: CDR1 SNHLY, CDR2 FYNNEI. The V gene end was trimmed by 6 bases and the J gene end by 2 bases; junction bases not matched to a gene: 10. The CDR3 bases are TGTGCCAGCAGGGACGACAGGGATGGACCCTACAATGAGCAGTTCTTC. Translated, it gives CASRDDRDGPYNEQFF.

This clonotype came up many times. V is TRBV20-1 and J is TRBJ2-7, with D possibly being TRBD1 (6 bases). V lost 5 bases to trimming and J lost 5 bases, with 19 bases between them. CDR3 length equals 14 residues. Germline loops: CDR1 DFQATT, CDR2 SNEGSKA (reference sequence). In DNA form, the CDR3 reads TGCAGTGCTTCGAAGGACAGCCGAGGGGACGAGCAGTACTTC. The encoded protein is CSASKDSRGDEQYF.

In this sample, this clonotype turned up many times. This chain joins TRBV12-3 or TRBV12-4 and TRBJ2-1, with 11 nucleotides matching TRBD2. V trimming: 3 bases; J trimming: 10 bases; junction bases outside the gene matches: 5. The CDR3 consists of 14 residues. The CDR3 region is CASSFRLAGGEQFF. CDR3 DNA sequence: TGTGCCAGCAGTTTTAGGCTAGCGGGAGGAGAGCAGTTCTTC.

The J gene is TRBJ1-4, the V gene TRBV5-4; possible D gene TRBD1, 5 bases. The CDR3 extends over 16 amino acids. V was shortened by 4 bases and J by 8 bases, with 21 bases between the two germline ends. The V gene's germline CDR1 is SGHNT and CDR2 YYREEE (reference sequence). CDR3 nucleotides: TGTGCCAGCAGCAAAACAGCCGGGACCCGGGTAGAAAAACTGTTTTTT. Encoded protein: CASSKTAGTRVEKLFF.

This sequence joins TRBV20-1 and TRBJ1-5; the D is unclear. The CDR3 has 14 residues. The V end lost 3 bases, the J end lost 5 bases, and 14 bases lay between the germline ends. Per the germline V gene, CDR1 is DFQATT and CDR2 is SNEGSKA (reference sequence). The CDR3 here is CSASSKTAYQPQHF. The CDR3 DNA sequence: TGCAGTGCTAGTTCGAAGACGGCTTATCAGCCCCAGCATTTT.

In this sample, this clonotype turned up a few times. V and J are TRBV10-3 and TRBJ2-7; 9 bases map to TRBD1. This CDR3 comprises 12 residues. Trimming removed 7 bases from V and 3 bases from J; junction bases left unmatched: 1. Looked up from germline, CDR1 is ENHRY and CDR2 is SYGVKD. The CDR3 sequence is CAIKGQGYEQYF. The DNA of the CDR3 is TGTGCCATCAAGGGACAGGGCTACGAGCAGTACTTC.

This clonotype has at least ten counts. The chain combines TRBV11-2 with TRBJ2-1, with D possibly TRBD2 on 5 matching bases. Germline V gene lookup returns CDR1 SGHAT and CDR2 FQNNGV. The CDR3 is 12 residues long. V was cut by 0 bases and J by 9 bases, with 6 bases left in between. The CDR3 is CASSLDRGEQFF. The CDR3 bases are TGTGCCAGCAGCTTAGACCGGGGTGAGCAGTTCTTC.